A single sample is the source of the 9 T cell receptor beta chains below, sequenced in a study of blood T cell repertoires in COVID-19. The assay was immunoSEQ multiplex PCR, and TCRdb's table has in-frame clones only and misses some. The sample has about 89,000 clones; roughly 90% are singletons. The sequencing sample was made of peripheral blood. The receptors originated from a male donor with acute or convalescent COVID-19.

In this sample, this clone turned up once. The gene calls are TRBV10-3 and TRBJ2-6; possible D gene TRBD1, 6 bases. Trimming removed 3 bases at V and 2 bases at J, with 14 bases between. In germline, CDR1 is ENHRY, CDR2 SYGVKD. The CDR3 sequence is 17 residues long. The CDR3 nucleotides are TGTGCCATCAGTGACTTACCCCAGGGGACTGGGGCCAACGTCCTGACTTTC. It codes for CAISDLPQGTGANVLTF.

CDR3 DNA: TGTGCCAGCGGGACAGGGACAGTAGGCGAAGCTTTCTTT. It codes for CASGTGTVGEAFF. This sequence joins TRBV12-3 or TRBV12-4 and TRBJ1-1, with TRBD1 matching over 9 bases. Trimming at V came to 8 bases and at J to 8 bases, leaving 9 bases not matched to a gene. The CDR3 consists of 13 residues.

The chain uses TRBV7-2 and TRBJ2-7; TRBD2 aligns across 9 bases. CDR1 is SGHTA and CDR2 is FQGNSA in the germline V gene. V gave up 1 base and J gave up 4 bases; unmatched junction bases: 8. The CDR3 has 16 residues. As DNA, the CDR3 is TGTGCCAGCAGCTTAGATAGCGGGGGAACAGTTTACGAGCAGTACTTC. Translated: CASSLDSGGTVYEQYF.

The chain employs TRBV10-3 and TRBJ2-1; 11 bases fit TRBD2. This CDR3 has 16 amino acids. The V and J ends lost 4 bases and 0 bases, in that order; junction bases with no gene match: 2. CDR1 is ENHRY, CDR2 SYGVKD, per germline. CDR3 bases: TGTGCCATCAGTGGTAGCGGGGGGGCCTCCTACAATGAGCAGTTCTTC. This sequence encodes CAISGSGGASYNEQFF.

There are a few counts of this clone. The chain joins TRBV5-1 to TRBJ1-5, with TRBD1 identical over 7 bases. V lost 4 bases, J lost 0 bases, and 4 bases stayed unmatched. CDR1 and CDR2 from the germline V gene are SGHRS and YFSETQ. This CDR3 is built from 15 residues. The CDR3: CASSPGQYSNQPQHF. The CDR3 region has the DNA TGCGCCAGCAGCCCGGGACAGTATAGCAATCAGCCCCAGCATTTT.

The chain combines TRBV20-1 with TRBJ2-5; D might be TRBD1 (5 bases). V was clipped by 5 bases and J by 4 bases, with 8 bases between them. Germline V gene lookup returns CDR1 DFQATT and CDR2 SNEGSKA (reference sequence). The CDR3 is 11 residues long. The CDR3 coding sequence is TGCAGTGCTCCCCAGGGAGAGACCCAGTACTTC. Protein: CSAPQGETQYF.

The V gene is TRBV19, the J gene TRBJ2-2, with 11 bases that match TRBD1. This CDR3 is built from 14 residues. CDR1 is LNHDA and CDR2 is SQIVND in the germline V gene (reference sequence). With 8 bases clipped from V and 6 bases from J, the junction kept 5 bases outside the gene matches. CDR3 coding DNA: TGTGCCAGTGGCCGGGACAGGGGGGCCGGGGAGCTGTTTTTT. Its protein is CASGRDRGAGELFF.

This chain connects TRBV6-2 or TRBV6-3 to TRBJ2-2, with 9 bases lining up with TRBD1. V was clipped by 5 bases and J by 0 bases; unmatched bases: 1. Per germline, CDR1 MNHEY and CDR2 SVGEGT. This CDR3 has 15 residues. CDR3 sequence (DNA): TGTGCCAGCAGTCGACAGGGGGCGAACACCGGGGAGCTGTTTTTT. Translating gives CASSRQGANTGELFF.

The gene calls are TRBV28 and TRBJ1-5, with D possibly matching TRBD1 (5 bases). The germline V gene encodes CDR1 MDHEN and CDR2 SYDVKM. V lost 7 bases to trimming and J lost 3 bases, with 16 bases between them. This CDR3 spans 15 amino acids. CDR3 coding DNA: TGTGCCAGCACCCTGGGGGGGAATCCCAATCAGCCCCAGCATTTT. Amino acid sequence: CASTLGGNPNQPQHF.